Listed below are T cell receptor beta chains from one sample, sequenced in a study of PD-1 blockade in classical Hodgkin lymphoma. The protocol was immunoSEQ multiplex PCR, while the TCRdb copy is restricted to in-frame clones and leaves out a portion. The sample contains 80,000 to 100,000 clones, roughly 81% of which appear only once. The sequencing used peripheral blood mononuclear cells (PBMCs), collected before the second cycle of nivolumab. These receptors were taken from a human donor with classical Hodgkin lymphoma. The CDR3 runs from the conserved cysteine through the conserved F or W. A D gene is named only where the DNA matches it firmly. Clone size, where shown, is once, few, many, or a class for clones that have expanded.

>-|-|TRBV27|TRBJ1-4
CASSLYGNNEKLFF
TGTGCCAGCAGTTTATATGGGAATAATGAAAAACTGTTTTTT
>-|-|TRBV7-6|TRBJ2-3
CASSLAPWEDLYF
TGTGCCAGCAGCTTAGCTCCGTGGGAGGACCTGTATTTT
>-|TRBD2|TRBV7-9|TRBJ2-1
CASAGTSGRALSYNEQFF
TGTGCCAGCGCCGGGACTAGCGGGAGGGCCCTCTCCTACAATGAGCAGTTCTTC
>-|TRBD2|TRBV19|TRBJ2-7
CASSAGTSGRVRLEQYF
TGTGCCAGTAGTGCCGGGACTAGCGGGAGGGTCCGCCTGGAGCAGTACTTC
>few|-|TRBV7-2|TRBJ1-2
CASSLIYGYTF
TGTGCCAGCAGCCTGATCTATGGCTACACCTTC
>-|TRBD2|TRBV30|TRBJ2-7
CAWGGSSYEQYF
TGTGCCTGGGGCGGGAGTTCCTACGAGCAGTACTTC
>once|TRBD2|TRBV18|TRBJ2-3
CASSPPPTSGDTDTQYF
TGTGCCAGCTCACCCCCCCCCACTAGCGGGGACACAGATACGCAGTATTTT
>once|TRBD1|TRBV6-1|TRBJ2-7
CASSLRTGGYEQYF
TGTGCCAGCAGTCTGCGGACAGGGGGTTACGAGCAGTACTTC
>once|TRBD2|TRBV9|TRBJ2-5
CASSVGGSGNVQETQYF
TGTGCCAGCAGCGTAGGAGGTAGCGGGAACGTTCAAGAGACCCAGTACTTC
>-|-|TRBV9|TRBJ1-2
CASSVGGQGGYTF
TGTGCCAGCAGCGTAGGGGGGCAGGGTGGCTACACCTTC
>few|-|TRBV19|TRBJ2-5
CASSALGAGQETQYF
TGTGCCAGTAGCGCCCTAGGGGCTGGGCAAGAGACCCAGTACTTC
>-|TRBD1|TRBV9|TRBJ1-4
CASSARGQTGEKLFF
TGTGCCAGCAGCGCTAGGGGGCAAACTGGTGAAAAACTGTTTTTT
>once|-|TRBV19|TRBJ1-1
CASKGGGSLNTEAFF
TGTGCCAGTAAGGGTGGGGGCTCATTGAACACTGAAGCTTTCTTT
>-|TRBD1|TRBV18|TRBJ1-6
CASSPGQGGSPLHF
TGTGCCAGCTCACCGGGACAGGGTGGTTCACCCCTCCACTTT
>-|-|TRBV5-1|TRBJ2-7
CASSLEGIGSYEQYF
TGCGCCAGCAGCTTGGAGGGAATCGGCTCCTACGAGCAGTACTTC
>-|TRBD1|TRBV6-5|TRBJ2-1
CASSRQGSYNEQFF
TGTGCCAGCAGTCGACAGGGTTCCTACAATGAGCAGTTCTTC
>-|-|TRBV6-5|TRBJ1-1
CASSYGEGTEAFF
TGTGCCAGCAGTTACGGCGAAGGGACTGAAGCTTTCTTT
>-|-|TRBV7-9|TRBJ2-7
CASSLTPYEQYF
TGTGCCAGCAGCTTAACCCCCTACGAGCAGTACTTC
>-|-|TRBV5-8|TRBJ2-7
CASSLLEGQYF
TGTGCCAGCAGCTTGTTGGAGGGGCAGTACTTC
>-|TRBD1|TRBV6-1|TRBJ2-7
CASRMSPGQGYEQYF
TGTGCCAGCAGGATGTCACCGGGACAGGGGTACGAGCAGTACTTC
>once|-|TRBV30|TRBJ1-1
CAWSTGGTEAFF
TGTGCCTGGAGTACGGGGGGAACTGAAGCTTTCTTT
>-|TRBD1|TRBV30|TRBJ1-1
CAWSVRDRGVLWAFF
TGTGCCTGGAGTGTACGTGACAGGGGTGTCCTGTGGGCTTTCTTT
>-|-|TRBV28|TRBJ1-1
CALFPLHTEAFF
TGTGCATTGTTCCCTCTCCACACTGAAGCTTTCTTT
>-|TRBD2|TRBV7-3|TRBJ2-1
CASSPLPGGLGEQFF
TGTGCCAGCAGCCCCCTCCCGGGAGGGCTGGGTGAGCAGTTCTTC
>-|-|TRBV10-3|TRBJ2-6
CAISEFAFSGANVLTF
TGTGCCATCAGTGAGTTCGCTTTCTCTGGGGCCAACGTCCTGACTTTC
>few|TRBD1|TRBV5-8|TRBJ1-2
CASSPTGGRDGYTF
TGTGCCAGCAGCCCAACAGGGGGCCGGGATGGCTACACCTTC
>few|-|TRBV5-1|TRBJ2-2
CASSAGFTGELFF
TGCGCCAGCAGCGCGGGGTTCACCGGGGAGCTGTTTTTT
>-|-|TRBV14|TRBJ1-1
CASSSTMNTEAFF
TGTGCCAGCAGCTCTACTATGAACACTGAAGCTTTCTTT